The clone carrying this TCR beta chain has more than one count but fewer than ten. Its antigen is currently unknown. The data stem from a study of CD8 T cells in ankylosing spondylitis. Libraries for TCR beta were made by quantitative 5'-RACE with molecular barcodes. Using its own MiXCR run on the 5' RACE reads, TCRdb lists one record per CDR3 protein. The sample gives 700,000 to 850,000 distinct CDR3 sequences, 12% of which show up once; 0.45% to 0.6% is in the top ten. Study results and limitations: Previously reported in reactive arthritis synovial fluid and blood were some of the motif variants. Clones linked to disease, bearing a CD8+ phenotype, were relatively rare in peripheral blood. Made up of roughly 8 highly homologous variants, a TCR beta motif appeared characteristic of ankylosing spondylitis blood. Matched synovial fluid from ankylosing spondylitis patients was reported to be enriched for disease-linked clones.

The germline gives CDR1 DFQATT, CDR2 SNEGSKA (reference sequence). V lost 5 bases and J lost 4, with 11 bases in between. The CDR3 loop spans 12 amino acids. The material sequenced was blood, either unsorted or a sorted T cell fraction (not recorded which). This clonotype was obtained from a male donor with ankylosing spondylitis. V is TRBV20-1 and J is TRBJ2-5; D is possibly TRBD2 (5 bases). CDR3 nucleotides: TGCAGTGCTCCCCATGAGGGAGAGACCCAGTACTTC. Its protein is CSAPHEGETQYF.